This T cell receptor beta chain was observed in a study of shared clonotypes between healthy human individuals. Across the study: There were three CD4 naive, three CD4 memory, two CD8 naive and one CD8 memory plates per donor.

Here immunoSEQ multiplex PCR was the method, and the copy in TCRdb shows in-frame clones only, minus some. The sample carries about 680,000 clones, around four fifths recorded once. This clone was observed a few times. Its specificity is not known. Healthy HIV-negative adults without recent acute infections or vaccinations served as donors. Findings of the study overall: Despite large depth, rarefaction showed incomplete sorted-subset sequencing. When compared with the clonotypes that were shared by all four sorted-subset donors, the non-shared clonotypes turned out to have lower generation probabilities.

The receptor comes from a woman aged 25-40 years in good health. Material: memory CD4+ T cells sorted from blood. Subset indicated: CD45RA-negative fraction.

Here the CDR3 reads CASTRTVNSNQPQHF. The CDR3 DNA sequence: TGTGCCAGCACCAGGACTGTTAATAGCAATCAGCCCCAGCATTTT. The chain employs TRBV2 and TRBJ1-5; D is uncertain. Germline V gene sequence: CDR1 SNHLY, CDR2 FYNNEI. The CDR3 spans 15 residues. V dropped 7 bases and J dropped 0 bases, with 13 bases sitting between them. Supplemented by reference TRBV2 and TRBJ1-5, the full variable domain reads EPEVTQTPSHQVTQMGQEVILRCVPISNHLYFYWYRQILGQKVEFLVSFYNNEISEKSEIFDDQFSVERPDGSNFTLKIRSTKLEDSAMYFCASTRTVNSNQPQHFGDGTRLSIL.